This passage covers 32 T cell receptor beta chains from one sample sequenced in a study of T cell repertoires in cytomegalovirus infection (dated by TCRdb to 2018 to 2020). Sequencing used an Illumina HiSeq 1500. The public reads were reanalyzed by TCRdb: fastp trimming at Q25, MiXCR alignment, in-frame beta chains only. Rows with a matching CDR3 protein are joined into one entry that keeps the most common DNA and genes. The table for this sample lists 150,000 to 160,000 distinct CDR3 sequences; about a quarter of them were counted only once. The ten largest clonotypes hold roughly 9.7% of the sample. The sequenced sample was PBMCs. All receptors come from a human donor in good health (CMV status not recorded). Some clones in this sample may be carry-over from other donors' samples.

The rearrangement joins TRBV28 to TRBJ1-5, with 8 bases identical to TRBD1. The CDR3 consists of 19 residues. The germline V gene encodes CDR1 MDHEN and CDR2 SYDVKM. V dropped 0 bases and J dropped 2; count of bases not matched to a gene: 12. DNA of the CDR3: TGTGCCAGCAGTTTATGGACAGGGGAGAATATAATAGGCAATCAGCCCCAGCATTTT. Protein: CASSLWTGENIIGNQPQHF.

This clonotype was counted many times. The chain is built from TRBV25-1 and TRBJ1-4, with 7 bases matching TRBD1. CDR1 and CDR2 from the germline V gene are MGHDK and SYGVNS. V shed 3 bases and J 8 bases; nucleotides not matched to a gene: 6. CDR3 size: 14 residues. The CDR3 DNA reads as TGTGCCAGCAGTGAGGGGACAGTCAGAGAAAAACTGTTTTTT. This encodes CASSEGTVREKLFF.

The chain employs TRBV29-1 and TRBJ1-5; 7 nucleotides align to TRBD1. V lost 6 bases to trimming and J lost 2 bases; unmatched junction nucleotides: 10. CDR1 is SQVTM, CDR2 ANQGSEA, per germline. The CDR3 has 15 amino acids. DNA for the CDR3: TGCAGCGTCGCACGCAGGGGGGTCTGCAATCAGCCCCAGCATTTT. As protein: CSVARRGVCNQPQHF.

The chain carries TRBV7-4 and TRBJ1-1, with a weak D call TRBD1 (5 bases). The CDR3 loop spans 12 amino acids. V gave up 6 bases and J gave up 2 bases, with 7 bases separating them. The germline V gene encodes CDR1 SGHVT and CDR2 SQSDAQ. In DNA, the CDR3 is TGTGCCAGCAGGGGGGTTAACACTGAAGCTTTCTTT. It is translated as CASRGVNTEAFF.

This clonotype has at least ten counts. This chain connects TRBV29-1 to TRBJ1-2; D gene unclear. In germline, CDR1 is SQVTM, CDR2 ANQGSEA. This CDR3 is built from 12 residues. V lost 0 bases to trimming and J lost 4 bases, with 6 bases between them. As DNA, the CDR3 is TGCAGCGTTGAAGATGGGTTCTATGGCTACACCTTC. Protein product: CSVEDGFYGYTF.

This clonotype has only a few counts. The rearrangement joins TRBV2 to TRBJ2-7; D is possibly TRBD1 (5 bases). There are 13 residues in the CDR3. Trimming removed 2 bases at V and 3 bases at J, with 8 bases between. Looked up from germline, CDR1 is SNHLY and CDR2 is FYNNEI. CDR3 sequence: CASSEYRLYEQYF. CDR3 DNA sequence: TGTGCCAGCAGTGAATACAGGCTCTACGAGCAGTACTTC.

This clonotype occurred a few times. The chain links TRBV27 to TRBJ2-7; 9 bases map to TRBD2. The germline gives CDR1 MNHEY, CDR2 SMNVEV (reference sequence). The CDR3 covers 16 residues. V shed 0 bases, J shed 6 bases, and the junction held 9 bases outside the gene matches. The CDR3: CASSLSGGRAEGEQYF. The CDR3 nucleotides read TGTGCCAGCAGTTTATCGGGCGGGAGGGCCGAGGGCGAGCAGTACTTC.

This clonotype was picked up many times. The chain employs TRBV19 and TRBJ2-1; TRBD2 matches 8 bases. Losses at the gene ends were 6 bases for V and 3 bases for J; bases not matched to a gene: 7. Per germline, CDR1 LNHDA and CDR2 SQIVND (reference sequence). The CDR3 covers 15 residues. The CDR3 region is CASSLPGLVYNEQFF. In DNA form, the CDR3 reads TGTGCCAGTAGCTTACCGGGACTAGTCTACAATGAGCAGTTCTTC.

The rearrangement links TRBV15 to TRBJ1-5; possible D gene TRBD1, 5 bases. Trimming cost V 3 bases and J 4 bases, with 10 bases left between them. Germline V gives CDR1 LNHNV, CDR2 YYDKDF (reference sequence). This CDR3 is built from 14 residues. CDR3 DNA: TGTGCCACCAGCAGGACAGTTCCTAATCAGCCCCAGCATTTT. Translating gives CATSRTVPNQPQHF.

The CDR3 reads CASSFFLGGSSMNTEAFF. The DNA for the CDR3 is TGTGCCAGCAGTTTCTTCTTAGGCGGATCAAGCATGAACACTGAAGCTTTCTTT. This sequence joins TRBV28 and TRBJ1-1, with unresolved D. Trimming left V 3 bases short and J 0 bases short, with 20 bases between. Germline V CDR1 and CDR2: MDHEN, SYDVKM. The CDR3 contains 18 residues.

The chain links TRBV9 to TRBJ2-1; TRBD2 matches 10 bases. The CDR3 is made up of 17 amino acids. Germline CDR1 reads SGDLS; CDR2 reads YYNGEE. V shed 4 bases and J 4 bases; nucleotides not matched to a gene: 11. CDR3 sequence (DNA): TGTGCCAGCAGCTCCCAGGGTAGCGGGGGGTCATACAATGAGCAGTTCTTC. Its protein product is CASSSQGSGGSYNEQFF.

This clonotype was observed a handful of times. The CDR3 nucleotides are TGTGCCAGCCAGGGGCGCGTGGGGTACGAGCAGTACTTC. The encoded protein is CASQGRVGYEQYF. The V and J genes are TRBV28 and TRBJ2-7; a possible D gene is TRBD1 (6 bases). This CDR3 has 13 amino acids. CDR1 MDHEN and CDR2 SYDVKM come from the germline V gene. V was pared by 8 bases and J by 4 bases, with 15 bases between.

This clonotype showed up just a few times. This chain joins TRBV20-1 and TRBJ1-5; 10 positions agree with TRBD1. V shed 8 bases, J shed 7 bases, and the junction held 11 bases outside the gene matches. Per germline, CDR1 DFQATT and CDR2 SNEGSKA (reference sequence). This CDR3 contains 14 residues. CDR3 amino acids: CSSRGTGVEQPQHF. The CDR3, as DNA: TGCAGTTCACGCGGGACAGGGGTAGAACAGCCCCAGCATTTT.

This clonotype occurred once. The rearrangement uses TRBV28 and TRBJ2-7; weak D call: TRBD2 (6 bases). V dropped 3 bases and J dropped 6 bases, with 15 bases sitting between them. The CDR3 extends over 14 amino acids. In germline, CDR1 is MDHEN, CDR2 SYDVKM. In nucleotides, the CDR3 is TGTGCCAGCAGTTTGTACGGGAGCGGAGGCGAGCAGTACTTC. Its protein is CASSLYGSGGEQYF.

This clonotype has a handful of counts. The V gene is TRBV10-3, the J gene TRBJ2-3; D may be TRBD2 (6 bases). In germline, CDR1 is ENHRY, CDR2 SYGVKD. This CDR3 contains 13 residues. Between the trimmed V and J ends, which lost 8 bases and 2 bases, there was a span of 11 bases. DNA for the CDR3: TGTGCCATCGGACGGGACTTCACAGATACGCAGTATTTT. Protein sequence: CAIGRDFTDTQYF.

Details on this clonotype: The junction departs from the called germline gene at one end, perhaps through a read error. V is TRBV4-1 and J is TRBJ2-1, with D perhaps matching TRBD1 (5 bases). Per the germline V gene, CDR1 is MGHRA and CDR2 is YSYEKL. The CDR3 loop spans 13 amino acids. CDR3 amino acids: CAISQDLRGATFF. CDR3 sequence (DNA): TGCGCCATCAGCCAAGATCTAAGGGGCGCTACGTTCTTC.

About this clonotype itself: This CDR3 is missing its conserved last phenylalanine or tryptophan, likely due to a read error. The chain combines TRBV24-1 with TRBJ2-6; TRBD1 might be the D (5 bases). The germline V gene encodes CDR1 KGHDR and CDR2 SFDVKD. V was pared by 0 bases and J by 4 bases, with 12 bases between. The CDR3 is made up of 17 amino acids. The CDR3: CATSDLPTGSGANVLTY. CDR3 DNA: TGTGCCACCAGTGATTTGCCAACAGGTTCCGGGGCCAACGTCCTGACTTAC.

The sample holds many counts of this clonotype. The CDR3 spells CASSRLGAYEQYF. The CDR3 DNA follows: TGTGCCAGCAGCCGACTGGGGGCCTACGAGCAGTACTTC. The genes are TRBV7-2 and TRBJ2-7, with D perhaps being TRBD1 or TRBD2 (5 bases each). Germline V gene lookup returns CDR1 SGHTA and CDR2 FQGNSA. CDR3 length equals 13 residues. Trimming removed 5 bases at V and 2 bases at J, with 10 bases between. The entire variable domain, with the rest obtained from reference TRBV7-2 and TRBJ2-7, is as follows: GAGVSQSPSNKVTEKGKDVELRCDPISGHTALYWYRQSLGQGLEFLIYFQGNSAPDKSGLPSDRFSAERTGGSVSTLTIQRTQQEDSAVYLCASSRLGAYEQYFGPGTRLTVT.

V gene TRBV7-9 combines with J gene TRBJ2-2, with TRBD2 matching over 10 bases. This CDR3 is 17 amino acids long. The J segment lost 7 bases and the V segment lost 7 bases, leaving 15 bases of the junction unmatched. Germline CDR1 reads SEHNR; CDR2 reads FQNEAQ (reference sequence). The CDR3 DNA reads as TGTGCCAGCACCGGAGTCTCTAGCGGGAGAGCGGGCGGGGAGCTGTTTTTT. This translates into CASTGVSSGRAGGELFF.

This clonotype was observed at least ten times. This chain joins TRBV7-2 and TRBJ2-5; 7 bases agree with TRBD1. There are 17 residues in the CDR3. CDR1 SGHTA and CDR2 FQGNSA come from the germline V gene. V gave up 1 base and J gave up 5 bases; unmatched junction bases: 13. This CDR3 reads CASSLGRTGVFKETQYF. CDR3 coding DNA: TGTGCCAGCAGCTTAGGAAGAACAGGGGTGTTTAAGGAGACCCAGTACTTC.

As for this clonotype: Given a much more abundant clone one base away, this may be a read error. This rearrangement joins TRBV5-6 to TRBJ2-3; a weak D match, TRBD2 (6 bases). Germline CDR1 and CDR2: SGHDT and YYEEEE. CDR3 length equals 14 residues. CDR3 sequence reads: CTSSSQDYTDTQYF. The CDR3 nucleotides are TGTACCAGCAGCTCTCAGGACTATACAGATACGCAGTATTTT. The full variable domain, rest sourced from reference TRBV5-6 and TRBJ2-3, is DAGVTQSPTHLIKTRGQQVTLRCSPKSGHDTVSWYQQALGQGPQFIFQYYEEEERQRGNFPDRFSGHQFPNYSSELNVNALLLGDSALYLCTSSSQDYTDTQYFGPGTRLTVL.

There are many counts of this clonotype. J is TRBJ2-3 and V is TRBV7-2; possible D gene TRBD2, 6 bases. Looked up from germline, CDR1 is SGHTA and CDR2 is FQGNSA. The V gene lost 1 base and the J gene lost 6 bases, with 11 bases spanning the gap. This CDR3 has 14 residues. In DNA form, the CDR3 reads TGTGCCAGCAGCTTAGTAGTGGGAGGTGATACGCAGTATTTT. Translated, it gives CASSLVVGGDTQYF.

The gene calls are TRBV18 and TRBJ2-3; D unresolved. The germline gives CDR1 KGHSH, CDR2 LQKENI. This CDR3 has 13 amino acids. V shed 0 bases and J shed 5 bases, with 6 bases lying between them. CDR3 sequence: CASSPPSGDTQYF. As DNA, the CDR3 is TGTGCCAGCTCACCACCCTCCGGAGATACGCAGTATTTT.

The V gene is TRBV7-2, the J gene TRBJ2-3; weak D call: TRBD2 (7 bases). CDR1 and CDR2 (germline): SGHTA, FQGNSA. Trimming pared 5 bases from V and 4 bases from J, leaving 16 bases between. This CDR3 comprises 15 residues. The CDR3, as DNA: TGTGCCAGCAGCAGCCCTCACGGGGGGCCAGATACGCAGTATTTT. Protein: CASSSPHGGPDTQYF.

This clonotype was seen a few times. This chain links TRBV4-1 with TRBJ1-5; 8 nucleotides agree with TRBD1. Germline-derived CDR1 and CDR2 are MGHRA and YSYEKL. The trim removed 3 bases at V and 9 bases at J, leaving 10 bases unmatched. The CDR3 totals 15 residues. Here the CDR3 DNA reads TGCGCCAGCAGCCAGGGGGGCGGACAGGGCGCGCCCCAGCATTTT. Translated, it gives CASSQGGGQGAPQHF.

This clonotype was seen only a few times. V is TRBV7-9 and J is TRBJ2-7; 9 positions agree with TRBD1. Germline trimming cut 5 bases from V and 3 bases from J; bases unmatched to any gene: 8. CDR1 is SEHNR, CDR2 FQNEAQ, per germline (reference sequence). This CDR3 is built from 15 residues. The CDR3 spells CASSKPGQGDYEQYF. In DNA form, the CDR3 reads TGTGCCAGCAGCAAACCGGGACAGGGCGACTACGAGCAGTACTTC. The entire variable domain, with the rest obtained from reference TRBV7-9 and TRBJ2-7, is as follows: DTGVSQNPRHKITKRGQNVTFRCDPISEHNRLYWYRQTLGQGPEFLTYFQNEAQLEKSRLLSDRFSAERPKGSFSTLEIQRTEQGDSAMYLCASSKPGQGDYEQYFGPGTRLTVT.

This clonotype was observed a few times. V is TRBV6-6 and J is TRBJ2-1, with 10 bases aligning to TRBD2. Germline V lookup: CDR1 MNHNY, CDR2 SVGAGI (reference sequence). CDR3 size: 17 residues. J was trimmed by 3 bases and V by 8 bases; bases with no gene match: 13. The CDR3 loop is CASVYSSLAGVYNEQFF. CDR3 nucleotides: TGTGCCAGCGTTTACTCGAGTCTAGCGGGAGTCTACAATGAGCAGTTCTTC.

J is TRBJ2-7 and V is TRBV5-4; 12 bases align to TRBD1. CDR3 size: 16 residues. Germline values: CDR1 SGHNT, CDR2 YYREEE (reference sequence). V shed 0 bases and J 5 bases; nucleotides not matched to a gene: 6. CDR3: CASSLVAGTGGHEQYF. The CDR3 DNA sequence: TGTGCCAGCAGCTTGGTGGCCGGGACAGGGGGCCACGAGCAGTACTTC. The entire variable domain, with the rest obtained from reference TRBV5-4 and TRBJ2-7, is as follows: ETGVTQSPTHLIKTRGQQVTLRCSSQSGHNTVSWYQQALGQGPQFIFQYYREEENGRGNFPPRFSGLQFPNYSSELNVNALELDDSALYLCASSLVAGTGGHEQYFGPGTRLTVT.

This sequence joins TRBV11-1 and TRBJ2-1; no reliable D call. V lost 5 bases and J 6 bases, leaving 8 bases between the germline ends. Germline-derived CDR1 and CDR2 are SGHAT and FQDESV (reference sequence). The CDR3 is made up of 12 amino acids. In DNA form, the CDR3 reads TGTGCCAGCAGCCCAACCACCAATGAGCAGTTCTTC. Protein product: CASSPTTNEQFF.

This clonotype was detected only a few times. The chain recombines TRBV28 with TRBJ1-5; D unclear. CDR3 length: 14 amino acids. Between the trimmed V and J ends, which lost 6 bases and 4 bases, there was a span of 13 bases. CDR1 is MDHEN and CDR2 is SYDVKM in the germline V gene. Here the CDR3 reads CASSQEFGNQPQHF. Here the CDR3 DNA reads TGTGCCAGCAGCCAAGAGTTTGGGAATCAGCCCCAGCATTTT.

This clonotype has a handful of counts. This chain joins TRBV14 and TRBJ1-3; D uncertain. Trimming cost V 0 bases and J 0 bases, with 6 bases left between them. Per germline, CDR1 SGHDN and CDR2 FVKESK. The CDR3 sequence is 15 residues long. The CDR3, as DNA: TGTGCCAGCAGCCAAGATGGGCGCTCTGGAAACACCATATATTTT. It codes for CASSQDGRSGNTIYF.

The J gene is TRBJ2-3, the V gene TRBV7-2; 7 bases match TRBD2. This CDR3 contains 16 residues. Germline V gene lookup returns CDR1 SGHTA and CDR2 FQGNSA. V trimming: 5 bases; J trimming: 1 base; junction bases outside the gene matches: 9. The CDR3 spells CASSRISRGGTDTQYF. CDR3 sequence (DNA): TGTGCCAGCAGCCGCATTAGCCGGGGGGGCACAGATACGCAGTATTTT.